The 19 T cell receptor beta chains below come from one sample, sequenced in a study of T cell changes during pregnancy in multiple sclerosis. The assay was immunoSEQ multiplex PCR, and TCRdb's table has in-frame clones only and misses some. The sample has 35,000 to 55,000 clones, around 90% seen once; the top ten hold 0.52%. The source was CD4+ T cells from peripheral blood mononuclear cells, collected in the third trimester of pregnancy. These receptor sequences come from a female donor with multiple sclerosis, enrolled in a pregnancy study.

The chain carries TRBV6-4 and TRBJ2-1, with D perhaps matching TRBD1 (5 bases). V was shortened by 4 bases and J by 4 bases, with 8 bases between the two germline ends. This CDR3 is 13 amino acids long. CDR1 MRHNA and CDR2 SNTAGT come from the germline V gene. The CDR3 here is CASSADSYNEQFF. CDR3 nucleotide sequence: TGTGCCAGCAGTGCTGACAGTTACAATGAGCAGTTCTTC.

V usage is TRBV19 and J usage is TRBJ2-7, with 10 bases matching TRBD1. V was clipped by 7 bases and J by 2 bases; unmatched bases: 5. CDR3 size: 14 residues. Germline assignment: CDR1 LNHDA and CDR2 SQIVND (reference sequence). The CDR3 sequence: CASTSGTGAYEQYF. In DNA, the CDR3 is TGTGCCAGTACCTCCGGGACAGGGGCCTACGAGCAGTACTTC.

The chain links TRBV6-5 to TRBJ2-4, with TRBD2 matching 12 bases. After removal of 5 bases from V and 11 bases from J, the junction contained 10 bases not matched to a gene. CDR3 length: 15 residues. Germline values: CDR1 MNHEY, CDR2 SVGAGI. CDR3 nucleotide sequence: TGTGCCAGCAGTCGACTAGCGGGAGCCTATTGGTTTCAGTACTTC. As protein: CASSRLAGAYWFQYF.

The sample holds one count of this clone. The CDR3 region has the DNA TGTGCCAGCACAGGGGCCGAGACTGAAGCTTTCTTT. This gives the protein CASTGAETEAFF. The V call is TRBV6-5, the J call TRBJ1-1; tentatively, D is TRBD1 (6 bases). Germline V gene sequence: CDR1 MNHEY, CDR2 SVGAGI. The CDR3 is 12 residues long. Trimming left V 7 bases short and J 5 bases short, with 11 bases between.

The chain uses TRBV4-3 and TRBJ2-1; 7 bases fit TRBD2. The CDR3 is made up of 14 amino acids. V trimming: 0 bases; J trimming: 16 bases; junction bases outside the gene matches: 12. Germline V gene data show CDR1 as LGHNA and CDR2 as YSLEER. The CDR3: CASSQEWAAGELFF. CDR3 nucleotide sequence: TGCGCCAGCAGCCAAGAATGGGCTGCGGGAGAACTCTTCTTC.

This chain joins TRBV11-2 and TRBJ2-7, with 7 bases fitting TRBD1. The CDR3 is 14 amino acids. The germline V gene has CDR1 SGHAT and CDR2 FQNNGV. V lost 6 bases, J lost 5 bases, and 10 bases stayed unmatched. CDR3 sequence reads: CASSSIQGSHEQYF. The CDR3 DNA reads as TGTGCCAGCAGTTCTATACAGGGGTCCCACGAGCAGTACTTC.

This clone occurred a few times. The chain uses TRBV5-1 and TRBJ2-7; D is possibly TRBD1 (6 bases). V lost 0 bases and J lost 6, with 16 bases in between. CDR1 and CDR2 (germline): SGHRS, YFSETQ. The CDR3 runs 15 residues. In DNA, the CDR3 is TGCGCCAGCAGCTTGGGGGGGACAACAGTGCCCGAGCAGTACTTC. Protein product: CASSLGGTTVPEQYF. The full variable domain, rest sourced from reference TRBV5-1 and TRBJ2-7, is KAGVTQTPRYLIKTRGQQVTLSCSPISGHRSVSWYQQTPGQGLQFLFEYFSETQRNKGNFPGRFSGRQFSNSRSEMNVSTLELGDSALYLCASSLGGTTVPEQYFGPGTRLTVT.

The CDR3 DNA sequence: TGTGCCAGCAGTTTATCGGCCGTATCCTATAATTCACCCCTCCACTTT. Amino acid sequence: CASSLSAVSYNSPLHF. The chain joins TRBV27 to TRBJ1-6, with no clear D. This CDR3 spans 16 amino acids. The V gene's germline CDR1 is MNHEY and CDR2 SMNVEV (reference sequence). Deletions cut 0 bases from V and 1 base from J, with 7 bases between.

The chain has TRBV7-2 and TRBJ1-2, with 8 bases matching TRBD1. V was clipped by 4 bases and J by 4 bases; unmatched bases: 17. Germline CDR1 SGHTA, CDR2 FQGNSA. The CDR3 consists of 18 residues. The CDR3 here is CASSSLGGTGGKGYGYTF. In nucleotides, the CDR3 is TGTGCCAGCAGCTCCCTAGGAGGTACAGGGGGAAAGGGCTATGGCTACACCTTC.

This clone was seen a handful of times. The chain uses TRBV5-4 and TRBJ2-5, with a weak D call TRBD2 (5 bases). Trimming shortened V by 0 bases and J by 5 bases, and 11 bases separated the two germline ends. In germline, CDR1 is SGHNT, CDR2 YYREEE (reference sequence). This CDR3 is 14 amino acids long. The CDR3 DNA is TGTGCCAGCAGCTTGGGACTCCGAGGGGAGACCCAGTACTTC. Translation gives CASSLGLRGETQYF.

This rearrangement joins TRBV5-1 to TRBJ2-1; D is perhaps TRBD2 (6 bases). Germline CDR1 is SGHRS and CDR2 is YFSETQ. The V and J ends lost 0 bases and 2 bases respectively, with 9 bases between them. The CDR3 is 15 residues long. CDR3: CASSLGSGAYNEQFF. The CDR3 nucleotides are TGCGCCAGCAGCTTGGGGTCGGGGGCCTACAATGAGCAGTTCTTC.

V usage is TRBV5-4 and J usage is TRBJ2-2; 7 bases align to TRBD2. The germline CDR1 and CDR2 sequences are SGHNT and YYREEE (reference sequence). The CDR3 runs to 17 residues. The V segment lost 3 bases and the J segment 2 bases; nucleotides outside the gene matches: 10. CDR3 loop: CASSSGGLRGNTGELFF. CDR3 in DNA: TGTGCCAGCAGCTCCGGGGGGTTGAGGGGTAACACCGGGGAGCTGTTTTTT.

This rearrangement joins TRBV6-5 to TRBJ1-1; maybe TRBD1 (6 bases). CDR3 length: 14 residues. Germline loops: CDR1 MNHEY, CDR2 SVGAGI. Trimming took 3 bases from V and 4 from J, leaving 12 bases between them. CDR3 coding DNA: TGTGCCAGCAGTTATGCAGGGGAAGGCACTGAAGCTTTCTTT. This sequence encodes CASSYAGEGTEAFF.

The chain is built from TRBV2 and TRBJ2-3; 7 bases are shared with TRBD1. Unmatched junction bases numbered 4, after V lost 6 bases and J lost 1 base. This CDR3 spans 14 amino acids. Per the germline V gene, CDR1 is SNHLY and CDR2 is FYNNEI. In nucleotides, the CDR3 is TGTGCCAGCAGAACAGGACAGGGCACAGATACGCAGTATTTT. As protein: CASRTGQGTDTQYF.

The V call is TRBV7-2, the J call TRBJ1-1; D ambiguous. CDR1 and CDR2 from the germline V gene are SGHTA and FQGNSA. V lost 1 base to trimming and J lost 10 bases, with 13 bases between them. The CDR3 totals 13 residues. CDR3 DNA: TGTGCCAGCAGCTTAGTGAGGGATAGTGGAGCTTTCTTT. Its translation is CASSLVRDSGAFF.

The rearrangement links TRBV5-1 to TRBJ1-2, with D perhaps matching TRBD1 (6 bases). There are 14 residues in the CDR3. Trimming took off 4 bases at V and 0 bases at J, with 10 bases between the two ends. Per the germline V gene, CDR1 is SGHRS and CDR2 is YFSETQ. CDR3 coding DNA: TGCGCCAGCAGCCGGGACACCGCTAACTATGGCTACACCTTC. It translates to CASSRDTANYGYTF.

The CDR3 is CASSLSAGNSYNEQFF. The CDR3 DNA follows: TGTGCCAGCAGCTTGTCTGCGGGAAACTCCTACAATGAGCAGTTCTTC. V and J are TRBV5-5 and TRBJ2-1; D may be TRBD2 (6 bases). Germline V gene sequence: CDR1 SGHKS, CDR2 YYEKEE (reference sequence). Trimming stripped 1 base from V and 0 bases from J, with 11 bases between. The CDR3 sequence is 16 residues long. Complete variable domain (other parts from reference TRBV5-5 and TRBJ2-1): DAGVTQSPTHLIKTRGQQVTLRCSPISGHKSVSWYQQVLGQGPQFIFQYYEKEERGRGNFPDRFSARQFPNYSSELNVNALLLGDSALYLCASSLSAGNSYNEQFFGPGTRLTVL.

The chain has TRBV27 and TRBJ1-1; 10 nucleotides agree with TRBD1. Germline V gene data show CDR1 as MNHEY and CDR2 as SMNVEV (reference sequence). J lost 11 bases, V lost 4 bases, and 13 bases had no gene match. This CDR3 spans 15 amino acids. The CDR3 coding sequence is TGTGCCAGCAGTTCCGGCGGGACAGGGGACCAGAAGGCTTTCTTT. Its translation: CASSSGGTGDQKAFF.

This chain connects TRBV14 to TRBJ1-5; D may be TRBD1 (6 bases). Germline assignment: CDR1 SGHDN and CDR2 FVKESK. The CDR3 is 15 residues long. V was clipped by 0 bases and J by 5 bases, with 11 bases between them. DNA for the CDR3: TGTGCCAGCAGCCAAGATGGGGGGGCTTATCAGCCCCAGCATTTT. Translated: CASSQDGGAYQPQHF.